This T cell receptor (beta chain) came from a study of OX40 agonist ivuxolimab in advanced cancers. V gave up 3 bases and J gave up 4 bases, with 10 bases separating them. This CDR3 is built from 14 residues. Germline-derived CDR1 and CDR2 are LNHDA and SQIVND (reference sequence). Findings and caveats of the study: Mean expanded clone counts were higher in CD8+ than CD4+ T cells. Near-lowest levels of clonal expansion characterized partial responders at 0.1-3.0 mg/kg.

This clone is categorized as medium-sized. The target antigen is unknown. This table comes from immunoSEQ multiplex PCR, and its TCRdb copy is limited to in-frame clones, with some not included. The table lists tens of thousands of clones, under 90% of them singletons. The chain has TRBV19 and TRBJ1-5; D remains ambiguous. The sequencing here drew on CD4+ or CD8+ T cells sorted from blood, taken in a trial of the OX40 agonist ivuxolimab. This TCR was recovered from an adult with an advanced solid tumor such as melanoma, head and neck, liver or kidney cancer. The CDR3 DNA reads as TGTGCCAGTAGTATGGACGGAGGAAATCAGCCCCAGCATTTT. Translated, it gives CASSMDGGNQPQHF. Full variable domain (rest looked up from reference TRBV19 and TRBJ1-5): DGGITQSPKYLFRKEGQNVTLSCEQNLNHDAMYWYRQDPGQGLRLIYYSQIVNDFQKGDIAEGYSVSREKKESFPLTVTSAQKNPTAFYLCASSMDGGNQPQHFGDGTRLSIL.